These T cell receptor beta chains were read from a single sample in a study of vaccination effects on CD4 cells after COVID-19. Sequencing used immunoSEQ multiplex PCR; TCRdb keeps in-frame clones, though not all of them. Here the sample spans around 35,000 clones, 65% to 70% being singletons. Their target antigens are unknown. The input for sequencing was CD4+ T cells from PBMCs cultured without peptide, taken before COVID-19 vaccination. The origin of the receptors is a human donor who received a COVID-19 vaccine. CDR3s include the opening cysteine and the closing phenylalanine or tryptophan. A D gene is named only where the DNA matches it firmly. Expanded clones get a size class; other rows say once, few or many, or leave the size out.

d_call	clone_size	v_call	j_call	cdr3_aa	cdr3_nt
-	few	TRBV7-9	TRBJ1-1	CASSLGQWAEAFF	TGTGCCAGCAGCTTAGGACAGTGGGCTGAAGCTTTCTTT
-	-	TRBV12-5	TRBJ2-7	CASGRGSYEQYF	TGTGCTAGTGGACGGGGCTCCTACGAGCAGTACTTC
TRBD1	few	TRBV19	TRBJ2-5	CASSIRRGHQETQYF	TGTGCCAGTAGTATCCGCAGGGGGCACCAAGAGACCCAGTACTTC
-	few	TRBV5-4	TRBJ2-3	CASSSQGGETQYF	TGTGCCAGCAGCTCGCAAGGTGGGGAGACGCAGTATTTT
TRBD1	-	TRBV28	TRBJ1-1	CASRPDRGTYTEAFF	TGTGCCAGCAGGCCCGACAGGGGGACGTACACTGAAGCTTTCTTT
TRBD1	few	TRBV19	TRBJ2-7	CASSRPRTGGREQYF	TGTGCCAGTAGTAGACCCCGGACAGGGGGCCGCGAGCAGTACTTC
TRBD2	-	TRBV5-1	TRBJ2-1	CASSLELAGVAFF	TGCGCCAGCAGCTTGGAACTAGCGGGAGTCGCGTTCTTC
TRBD1	once	TRBV7-8	TRBJ2-7	CASSKSGTGGAVSSYEQYF	TGTGCCAGCAGCAAGTCCGGGACAGGGGGCGCGGTAAGCTCCTACGAGCAGTACTTC
-	-	TRBV5-6	TRBJ2-6	CASSPSSAGPGANVLTF	TGTGCCAGCAGCCCCAGTTCGGCAGGGCCCGGGGCCAACGTCCTGACTTTC
-	once	TRBV19	TRBJ2-5	CASSPGVAGETQYF	TGTGCCAGTAGTCCCGGGGTAGCTGGGGAGACCCAGTACTTC
-	-	TRBV27	TRBJ1-2	CASSLEGREGYTF	TGTGCCAGCAGTTTGGAGGGAAGGGAGGGCTACACCTTC
-	-	TRBV11-2	TRBJ1-1	CASSLKGDTEAFF	TGTGCCAGCAGCTTAAAAGGGGACACTGAAGCTTTCTTT
TRBD1	few	TRBV10-1	TRBJ1-1	CASSRDRVTEAFF	TGCGCCAGCAGCCGGGACAGGGTCACTGAAGCTTTCTTT
TRBD1	-	TRBV6-1	TRBJ1-3	CASSEAGENRGTGNTIYF	TGTGCCAGCAGTGAAGCGGGTGAGAACAGGGGAACTGGAAACACCATATATTTT
TRBD1	few	TRBV2	TRBJ2-7	CASIPGQGETYEQYF	TGTGCCAGCATCCCGGGACAGGGGGAAACCTACGAGCAGTACTTC
-	-	TRBV5-1	TRBJ2-7	CASSLASGSRYEQYF	TGCGCCAGCAGCTTGGCGTCCGGGAGTCGGTACGAGCAGTACTTC
TRBD2	-	TRBV3-1/TRBV3-2	TRBJ2-2	CASSQESRLAGGTGELFF	TGTGCCAGCAGCCAAGAAAGTAGGCTAGCGGGAGGGACCGGGGAGCTGTTTTTT
TRBD2	-	TRBV7-6	TRBJ2-5	CASSLDSGVRETQYF	TGTGCCAGCAGCTTAGATAGCGGGGTTAGGGAGACCCAGTACTTC
TRBD1	-	TRBV18	TRBJ1-4	CASSPPGQGGEKLFF	TGTGCCAGCTCACCACCGGGACAGGGGGGTGAAAAACTGTTTTTT
-	-	TRBV27	TRBJ2-3	CASRGVTDTQYF	TGTGCCAGCAGGGGAGTCACAGATACGCAGTATTTT
-	-	TRBV28	TRBJ1-2	CASTTSDPGGYTF	TGTGCCAGCACCACGTCGGACCCGGGCGGCTACACCTTC
-	-	TRBV6-5	TRBJ1-2	CASSVRGDGNYGYTF	TGTGCCAGCAGCGTCCGAGGGGACGGGAATTATGGCTACACCTTC
-	-	TRBV5-4	TRBJ2-1	CASSYRQPYNEQFF	TGTGCCAGCAGCTACAGACAGCCATACAATGAGCAGTTCTTC
TRBD2	few	TRBV5-4	TRBJ2-5	CASSPGLAGGPEETQYF	TGTGCCAGCAGCCCGGGACTAGCGGGAGGGCCGGAGGAGACCCAGTACTTC
-	-	TRBV6-2/TRBV6-3	TRBJ1-4	CASSYAPVGEKLFF	TGTGCCAGCAGTTACGCCCCAGTTGGTGAAAAACTGTTTTTT